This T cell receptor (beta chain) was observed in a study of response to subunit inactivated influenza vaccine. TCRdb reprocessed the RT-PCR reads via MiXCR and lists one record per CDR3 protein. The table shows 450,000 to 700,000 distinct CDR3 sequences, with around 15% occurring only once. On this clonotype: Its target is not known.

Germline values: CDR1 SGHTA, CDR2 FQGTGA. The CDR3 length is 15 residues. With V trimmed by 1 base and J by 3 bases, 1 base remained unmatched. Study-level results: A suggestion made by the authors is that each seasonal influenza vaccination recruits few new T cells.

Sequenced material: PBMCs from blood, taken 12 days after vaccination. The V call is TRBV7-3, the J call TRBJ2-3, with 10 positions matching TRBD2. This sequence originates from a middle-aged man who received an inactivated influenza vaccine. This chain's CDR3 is CASSLMGLATDTQYF. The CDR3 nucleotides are TGTGCCAGCAGCTTAATGGGACTAGCGACAGATACGCAGTATTTT.